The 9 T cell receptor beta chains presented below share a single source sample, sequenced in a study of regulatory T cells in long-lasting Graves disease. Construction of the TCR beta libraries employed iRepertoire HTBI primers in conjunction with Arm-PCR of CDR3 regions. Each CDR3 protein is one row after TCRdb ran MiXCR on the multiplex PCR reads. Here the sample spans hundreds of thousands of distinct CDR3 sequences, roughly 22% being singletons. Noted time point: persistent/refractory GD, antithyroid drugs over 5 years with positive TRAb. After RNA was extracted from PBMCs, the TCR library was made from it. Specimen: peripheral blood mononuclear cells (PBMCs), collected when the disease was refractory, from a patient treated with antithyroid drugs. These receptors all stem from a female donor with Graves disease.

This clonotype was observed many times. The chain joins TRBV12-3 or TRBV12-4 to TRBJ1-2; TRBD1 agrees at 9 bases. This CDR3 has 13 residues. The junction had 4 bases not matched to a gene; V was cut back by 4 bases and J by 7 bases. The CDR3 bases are TGTGCCAGCAGTTGGGACAGGGACTTTGGCTACACCTTC. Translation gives CASSWDRDFGYTF.

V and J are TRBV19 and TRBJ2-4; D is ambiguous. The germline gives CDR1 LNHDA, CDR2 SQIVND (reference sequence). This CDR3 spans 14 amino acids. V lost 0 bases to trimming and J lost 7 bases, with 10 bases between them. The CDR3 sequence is CASSIDAGLNIQYF. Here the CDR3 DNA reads TGTGCCAGTAGTATAGATGCTGGTCTCAACATTCAGTACTTC.

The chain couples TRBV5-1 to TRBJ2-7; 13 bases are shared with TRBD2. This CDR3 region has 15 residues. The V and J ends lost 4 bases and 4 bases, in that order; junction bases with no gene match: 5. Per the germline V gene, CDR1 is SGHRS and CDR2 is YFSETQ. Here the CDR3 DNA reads TGCGCCAGCAGCCTCGGGACTAGCGGGGAGTACGAGCAGTACTTC. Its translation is CASSLGTSGEYEQYF.

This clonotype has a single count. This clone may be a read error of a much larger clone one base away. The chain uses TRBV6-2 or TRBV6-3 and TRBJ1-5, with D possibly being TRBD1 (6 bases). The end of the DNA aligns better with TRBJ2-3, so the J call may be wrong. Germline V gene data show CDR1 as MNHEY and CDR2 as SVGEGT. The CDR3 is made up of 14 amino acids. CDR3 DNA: TGTGCCAGCAGACGTGCGTCAAGAGGACAGCCCCAGTATTTT. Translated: CASRRASRGQPQYF.

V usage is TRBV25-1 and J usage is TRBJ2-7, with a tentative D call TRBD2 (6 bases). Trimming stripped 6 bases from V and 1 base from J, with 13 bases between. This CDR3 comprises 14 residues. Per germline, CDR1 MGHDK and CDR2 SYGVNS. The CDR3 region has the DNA TGTGCCAGCAGGGGAGCGGGCGGTTCCTACGAGCAGTACTTC. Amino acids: CASRGAGGSYEQYF.

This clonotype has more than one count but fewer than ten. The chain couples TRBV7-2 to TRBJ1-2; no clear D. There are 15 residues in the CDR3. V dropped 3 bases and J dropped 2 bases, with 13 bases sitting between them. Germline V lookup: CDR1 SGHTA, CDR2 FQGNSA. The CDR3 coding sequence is TGTGCCAGCAGCTTCCGGACGGTTCCAAACTATGGCTACACCTTC. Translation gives CASSFRTVPNYGYTF.

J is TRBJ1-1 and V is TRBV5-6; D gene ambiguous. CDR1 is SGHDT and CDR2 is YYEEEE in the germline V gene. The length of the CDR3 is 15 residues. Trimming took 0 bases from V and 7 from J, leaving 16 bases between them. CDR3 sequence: CASSLVGPLNLEAFF. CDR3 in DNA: TGTGCCAGCAGCTTGGTAGGCCCCCTTAACCTTGAAGCTTTCTTT.

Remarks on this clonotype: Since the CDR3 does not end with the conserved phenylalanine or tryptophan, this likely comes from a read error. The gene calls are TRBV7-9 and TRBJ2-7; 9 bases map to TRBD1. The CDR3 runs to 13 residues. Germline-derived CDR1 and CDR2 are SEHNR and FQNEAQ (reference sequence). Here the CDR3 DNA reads TGTGCTAGCAGCTCGAGGACAGGGGACGAGCAGTACTCC. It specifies CASSSRTGDEQYS.

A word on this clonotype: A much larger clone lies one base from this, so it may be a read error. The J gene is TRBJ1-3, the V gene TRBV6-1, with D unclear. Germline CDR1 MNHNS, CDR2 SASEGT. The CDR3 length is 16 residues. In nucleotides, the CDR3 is TGTGCCTGCAGCCCAATGTCGAGGAGCTCTGGAAACACCATATATTTT. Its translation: CACSPMSRSSGNTIYF.